This passage covers 22 T cell receptor beta chains from one sample sequenced in a study of blood T cell repertoires in COVID-19. Assay: immunoSEQ multiplex PCR; the TCRdb copy retains only in-frame clones and omits some. The table lists some 48,000 clones, roughly 87% of them singletons. The sample taken for sequencing was peripheral blood. The receptors shown here come from a woman of 80 years or more in a cohort sampled during active or convalescent COVID-19.

The chain is built from TRBV10-3 and TRBJ2-5, with 10 bases identical to TRBD1. Germline V lookup: CDR1 ENHRY, CDR2 SYGVKD. V dropped 4 bases and J dropped 4; count of bases not matched to a gene: 6. The CDR3 is 15 residues long. The CDR3 DNA reads TGTGCCATCAGTGCGGGACAGGGGCGCTCAGAGACCCAGTACTTC. As protein: CAISAGQGRSETQYF.

This clone was detected only once. The J gene is TRBJ2-1, the V gene TRBV4-1; 7 bases match TRBD1. Germline V gene sequence: CDR1 MGHRA, CDR2 YSYEKL. Trimming at V came to 2 bases and at J to 9 bases, leaving 19 bases not matched to a gene. The CDR3 sequence is 18 residues long. This CDR3 reads CASSQPTLPTGMHGEQFF. DNA for the CDR3: TGCGCCAGCAGCCAACCGACTTTACCGACAGGGATGCACGGTGAGCAGTTCTTC.

V and J are TRBV5-1 and TRBJ1-2; the match to TRBD1 covers 11 bases. CDR1 and CDR2 from the germline V gene are SGHRS and YFSETQ. After removal of 0 bases from V and 4 bases from J, the junction contained 2 bases not matched to a gene. The length of the CDR3 is 15 residues. The CDR3 loop is CASSLGTGGSYGYTF. The DNA of the CDR3 is TGCGCCAGCAGCTTGGGGACAGGGGGCTCCTATGGCTACACCTTC.

The rearrangement links TRBV5-1 to TRBJ1-1; D gene ambiguous. V was cut by 2 bases and J by 5 bases, with 13 bases left in between. The length of the CDR3 is 14 residues. Germline V gene sequence: CDR1 SGHRS, CDR2 YFSETQ. The CDR3 DNA is TGCGCCAGCAGCTTTGGACCGAGGGAAACTGAAGCTTTCTTT. Protein sequence: CASSFGPRETEAFF. Combining the CDR3 with reference TRBV5-1 and TRBJ1-1 gives the whole variable domain KAGVTQTPRYLIKTRGQQVTLSCSPISGHRSVSWYQQTPGQGLQFLFEYFSETQRNKGNFPGRFSGRQFSNSRSEMNVSTLELGDSALYLCASSFGPRETEAFFGQGTRLTVV.

This chain links TRBV30 with TRBJ2-3, with 12 bases matching TRBD2. Germline loops: CDR1 GTSNPN, CDR2 SVGIG (reference sequence). Trimming cost V 0 bases and J 3 bases; bases outside gene matches: 10. The CDR3 contains 18 residues. The CDR3 DNA sequence: TGTGCCTGGAGTGTAAGGGGGCTAGCGGGAGGGGATACAGATACGCAGTATTTT. This translates into CAWSVRGLAGGDTDTQYF.

This clone was observed once. The gene calls are TRBV9 and TRBJ1-1, with 11 bases matching TRBD1. The V gene's germline CDR1 is SGDLS and CDR2 YYNGEE. Unmatched junction bases numbered 14, after V lost 4 bases and J lost 3 bases. This CDR3 has 18 amino acids. The chain's CDR3 is CASSFSDRGPALDTEAFF. CDR3 in DNA: TGTGCCAGCAGCTTCTCGGACAGGGGGCCCGCCCTGGACACTGAAGCTTTCTTT.

The V gene is TRBV28, the J gene TRBJ1-4; D is unclear. The CDR3 totals 15 residues. V was clipped by 2 bases and J by 7 bases, with 14 bases between them. The V gene's germline CDR1 is MDHEN and CDR2 SYDVKM. CDR3 region: CASSLAPSRGEKLFF. The CDR3, as DNA: TGTGCCAGCAGTTTAGCTCCCAGCCGGGGTGAAAAACTGTTTTTT.

V gene TRBV24-1 combines with J gene TRBJ2-3, with D unclear. Germline loops: CDR1 KGHDR, CDR2 SFDVKD. V was clipped by 9 bases and J by 1 base, with 16 bases between them. The CDR3 is 15 amino acids. CDR3: CATEAALAGTDTQYF. The DNA of the CDR3 is TGTGCCACCGAGGCCGCTTTGGCGGGCACAGATACGCAGTATTTT.

The chain uses TRBV11-3 and TRBJ2-5, with 11 bases aligning to TRBD2. With V trimmed by 3 bases and J by 4 bases, 16 bases remained unmatched. There are 19 residues in the CDR3. Germline-derived CDR1 and CDR2 are SGHNT and YENEEA. Here the CDR3 reads CASSFWRGQGLAGGETQYF. In nucleotides, the CDR3 is TGTGCCAGCAGCTTTTGGCGGGGTCAGGGCCTAGCGGGAGGAGAGACCCAGTACTTC.

V is TRBV10-3 and J is TRBJ1-1; 9 bases map to TRBD1. Germline V gene data show CDR1 as ENHRY and CDR2 as SYGVKD. The J segment lost 1 base and the V segment lost 6 bases, leaving 0 bases of the junction unmatched. The CDR3 runs to 13 residues. The CDR3 DNA sequence: TGTGCCATCAGGGGACAGGGGAACACTGAAGCTTTCTTT. This translates into CAIRGQGNTEAFF.

The chain uses TRBV28 and TRBJ2-6; D perhaps matches TRBD2 (6 bases). The V gene lost 1 base and the J gene lost 2 bases, with 6 bases spanning the gap. Germline V gives CDR1 MDHEN, CDR2 SYDVKM. The CDR3 spans 15 residues. The CDR3 DNA reads TGTGCCAGCAGTTTATCGGGGGCTGGGGCCAACGTCCTGACTTTC. It specifies CASSLSGAGANVLTF.

This clone was seen a single time. V usage is TRBV7-3 and J usage is TRBJ2-5; 8 positions agree with TRBD1. The V segment lost 5 bases and the J segment 4 bases; nucleotides outside the gene matches: 3. The length of the CDR3 is 13 residues. Germline CDR1 SGHTA, CDR2 FQGTGA. CDR3 in DNA: TGTGCCAGCAGCCGCCAGGGGGCAGAGACCCAGTACTTC. This gives the protein CASSRQGAETQYF.

This clone was seen only once. DNA for the CDR3: TGTGCCAGCAGCTTCGAGGGGGCGGTGATTAATTCACCCCTCCACTTT. Protein product: CASSFEGAVINSPLHF. V is TRBV5-4 and J is TRBJ1-6; 7 bases align to TRBD1. This CDR3 spans 16 amino acids. Germline assignment: CDR1 SGHNT and CDR2 YYREEE (reference sequence). J was trimmed by 6 bases and V by 2 bases; bases with no gene match: 8.

The sample holds a few counts of this clone. The V call is TRBV4-3, the J call TRBJ2-3; D uncertain. Germline V gene sequence: CDR1 LGHNA, CDR2 YSLEER. The CDR3 contains 15 residues. Trimming shortened V by 4 bases and J by 3 bases, and 14 bases separated the two germline ends. The CDR3 region has the DNA TGCGCCAGCAGCCCCCTTCTGTCAGGTACAGATACGCAGTATTTT. Its protein product is CASSPLLSGTDTQYF.

The chain employs TRBV7-2 and TRBJ1-6; D is ambiguous. Germline CDR1 and CDR2: SGHTA and FQGNSA. Between the trimmed V and J ends, which lost 5 bases and 6 bases, there was a span of 14 bases. The CDR3 has 15 residues. The CDR3 coding sequence is TGTGCCAGCAGCGCCTACCTTACTTCTAATTCACCCCTCCACTTT. Translating it yields CASSAYLTSNSPLHF.

The CDR3 is CASSLEDGLKKLHSYNEQFF. The CDR3 DNA is TGTGCCAGCAGTTTAGAAGACGGACTCAAAAAACTCCACTCCTACAATGAGCAGTTCTTC. This chain uses TRBV21-1 with TRBJ2-1; the table calls TRBD2, which could not be checked here. TRBV21-1 is noted as a pseudogene. The CDR3 is made up of 20 amino acids.

The V and J genes are TRBV5-1 and TRBJ1-1; TRBD1 is a possible D gene (6 bases). Trimming removed 0 bases from V and 0 bases from J, with 6 bases in between. The CDR3 has 14 amino acids. Germline assignment: CDR1 SGHRS and CDR2 YFSETQ. The CDR3 loop reads CASSLGGLNTEAFF. The DNA for the CDR3 is TGCGCCAGCAGCTTGGGGGGGCTGAACACTGAAGCTTTCTTT. The whole variable domain, filled in from reference TRBV5-1 and TRBJ1-1, reads KAGVTQTPRYLIKTRGQQVTLSCSPISGHRSVSWYQQTPGQGLQFLFEYFSETQRNKGNFPGRFSGRQFSNSRSEMNVSTLELGDSALYLCASSLGGLNTEAFFGQGTRLTVV.

This clone was counted a single time. This chain joins TRBV7-2 and TRBJ1-1; weak D call: TRBD1 (6 bases). Germline CDR1 is SGHTA and CDR2 is FQGNSA. The V and J ends lost 4 bases and 1 base respectively, with 10 bases between them. The CDR3 is 14 residues long. CDR3 sequence: CASSSGQPNTEAFF. The CDR3 DNA sequence: TGTGCCAGCAGCTCCGGACAGCCGAACACTGAAGCTTTCTTT.

The chain joins TRBV5-1 to TRBJ1-2; no clear D. V lost 0 bases and J lost 2, with 14 bases in between. In germline, CDR1 is SGHRS, CDR2 YFSETQ. CDR3 length equals 16 residues. The CDR3 bases are TGCGCCAGCAGCTTGGCCAGCAGCGCAGACAACTATGGCTACACCTTC. Its protein product is CASSLASSADNYGYTF.

The chain recombines TRBV30 with TRBJ1-1, with 7 bases matching TRBD1. This CDR3 comprises 12 residues. V lost 4 bases and J lost 4; bases outside the gene matches: 3. Germline V gene data show CDR1 as GTSNPN and CDR2 as SVGIG (reference sequence). The CDR3 reads CAWNPGGTEAFF. The DNA for the CDR3 is TGTGCCTGGAACCCAGGGGGCACTGAAGCTTTCTTT.

The V gene is TRBV5-1, the J gene TRBJ1-1; 9 bases map to TRBD1. The CDR3 runs to 17 residues. Germline loops: CDR1 SGHRS, CDR2 YFSETQ. J lost 4 bases, V lost 0 bases, and 10 bases had no gene match. The CDR3 protein is CASSLAIYTGGTTEAFF. The CDR3 DNA is TGCGCCAGCAGCTTGGCAATTTATACAGGGGGCACCACTGAAGCTTTCTTT.

This sequence joins TRBV5-1 and TRBJ2-1, with a tentative D call TRBD2 (5 bases). V was shortened by 4 bases and J by 9 bases, with 20 bases between the two germline ends. The CDR3 is 15 residues long. Germline CDR1 reads SGHRS; CDR2 reads YFSETQ. In DNA, the CDR3 is TGCGCCAGCAGCGAACGCGACACCGGGGTTGCTGAGCAGTTCTTC. This encodes CASSERDTGVAEQFF.